The text below deals with one TCR beta chain. It was healthy bone marrow donors who served as donors. The data are from a study of cytomegalovirus exposure and HLA in healthy donors. V lost 4 bases and J 10 bases, leaving 15 bases between the germline ends. The CDR3 covers 14 residues. The PCR had 60 Vbeta and 13 Jbeta primers. Produced via immunoSEQ multiplex PCR; TCRdb's table is partial and in-frame only. Of roughly 130,000 clones in the sample, roughly 80% were seen once. The rearrangement joins TRBV5-3 to TRBJ1-6; weak D call: TRBD1 (5 bases). TRBV5-3 is recorded as an ORF, its role being uncertain. The sequence was obtained from a man aged 25 to 45 in good health and CMV-seronegative. Sequencing input: PBMCs. CDR3 coding DNA: TGTGCCAGAAGCGGAGGGCGGGGCAGGTCACCCCTCCACTTT. Amino acid sequence: CARSGGRGRSPLHF.